The rows below give T cell receptor beta chains drawn from one sample of a study of shared clonotypes between healthy human individuals. The data were produced by immunoSEQ multiplex PCR, yet TCRdb's version contains in-frame clones alone and is incomplete. Among 850,000 to 1,200,000 clones listed, about 76% were seen once. Input material: memory CD4+ T cells sorted from blood. All receptors come from a man between 18 and 29 years old in good health. CDR3s include the opening cysteine and the closing phenylalanine or tryptophan. The order of the fields is V gene, J gene, clone size, D gene, CDR3 length, CDR3 DNA, CDR3 protein. A D gene is named only where the DNA matches it firmly. Only some rows state a clone size, as once, few, many or a class for expanded clones.

TRBV19	TRBJ1-1	NA	NA	14	TGTGCCAGTAGTATAGCCAACATGAACACTGAAGCTTTCTTT	CASSIANMNTEAFF
TRBV5-1	TRBJ1-1	NA	NA	14	TGCGCCAGCAGCTTAGGAGGGTTTAACACTGAAGCTTTCTTT	CASSLGGFNTEAFF
TRBV7-2	TRBJ2-1	NA	TRBD2	15	TGTGCCAGCAGCCGTAGCGGGAGGGACTACAATGAGCAGTTCTTC	CASSRSGRDYNEQFF
TRBV6-1	TRBJ1-3	few	NA	14	TGTGCCAGCAGCGAGACACACTCTGGAAACACCATATATTTT	CASSETHSGNTIYF
TRBV5-1	TRBJ2-5	NA	NA	16	TGCGCCAGCAGCCCGGGCGACAGGACAAACCAAGAGACCCAGTACTTC	CASSPGDRTNQETQYF
TRBV11-3	TRBJ2-6	few	NA	16	TGTGCCAGCAGCTTAAGTTCAACCTCTGGGGCCAACGTCCTGACTTTC	CASSLSSTSGANVLTF
TRBV11-2	TRBJ2-2	NA	NA	12	TGTGCCAGCAGCTTAGTCGCCGGGGAGCTGTTTTTT	CASSLVAGELFF
TRBV10-3	TRBJ2-7	NA	TRBD1	12	TGTGCCATCAGTTCGACAGGGACCGAGCAGTACTTC	CAISSTGTEQYF
TRBV10-1	TRBJ1-6	NA	NA	14	TGCGCCAGCAGTGAACAGGGTCGAAATTCACCCCTCCACTTT	CASSEQGRNSPLHF
TRBV4-3	TRBJ1-6	NA	NA	14	TGCGCCAGCAGCCAAGTCGGCAGGGACTCACCCCTCCACTTT	CASSQVGRDSPLHF
TRBV29-1	TRBJ1-1	NA	NA	11	TGCAACACCCCACTAGACACTGAAGCTTTCTTT	CNTPLDTEAFF
TRBV27	TRBJ1-6	NA	NA	12	TGTGCCAGCAGTTTCTCTAATTCACCCCTCCACTTT	CASSFSNSPLHF
TRBV4-3	TRBJ2-3	NA	NA	15	TGCGCCAGTTCTCCCGGGAAGGGGAGAGAAGATACGCAGTATTTT	CASSPGKGREDTQYF
TRBV5-1	TRBJ1-5	NA	NA	15	TGCGCCAGCAGCCCAGGGAGTCCAAGCAATCAGCCCCAGCATTTT	CASSPGSPSNQPQHF
TRBV7-2	TRBJ1-2	NA	NA	14	TGTGCCAGCAGCTCAAATCAGGGTGTCTATGGCTACACCTTC	CASSSNQGVYGYTF
TRBV5-1	TRBJ2-3	NA	TRBD2	16	TGCGCCAGCAGCTTGAATGCTGCGGGGGGGCTAGATACGCAGTATTTT	CASSLNAAGGLDTQYF
TRBV14	TRBJ2-5	NA	TRBD2	16	TGTGCCAGCAGCCGGTGGGGACTAGCGGGGCAGGAGACCCAGTACTTC	CASSRWGLAGQETQYF
TRBV30	TRBJ2-2	NA	TRBD1	14	TGTGCCTGGAGTGTCAAGGGGGCCACCGGGGAGCTGTTTTTT	CAWSVKGATGELFF
TRBV10-3	TRBJ1-1	NA	NA	14	TGTGCCATAGGGATGGGGGGGGCAGACACTGAAGCTTTCTTT	CAIGMGGADTEAFF
TRBV7-2	TRBJ1-5	NA	NA	14	TGTGCCAGCACCGCCTCCGGGAGCAATCAGCCCCAGCATTTT	CASTASGSNQPQHF
TRBV7-2	TRBJ1-5	NA	TRBD1	16	TGTGCCAGCAGCTCGCGGACAGGAACGGGAGCATTGCCCCAGCATTTT	CASSSRTGTGALPQHF
TRBV7-2	TRBJ2-1	NA	TRBD2	14	TGTGCCAGCAGCACCCGGGGGGCCTACAATGAGCAGTTCTTC	CASSTRGAYNEQFF
TRBV11-2	TRBJ2-7	NA	TRBD1	14	TGTGCCAGCAGCTTAAAAACAGGGGCCCACGAGCAGTACTTC	CASSLKTGAHEQYF
TRBV19	TRBJ1-2	NA	TRBD1	13	TGTGCCAGTACCATCGACAGGGAGAGTGGCTACACCTTC	CASTIDRESGYTF
TRBV5-1	TRBJ1-1	NA	NA	14	TGCGCCAGCAGCTTTAACTCCGGAGGGACTGAAGCTTTCTTT	CASSFNSGGTEAFF
TRBV7-9	TRBJ2-6	NA	NA	16	TGTGCCAGCAGGGCAGATAACGTAGCTGGGGCCAACGTCCTGACTTTC	CASRADNVAGANVLTF
TRBV9	TRBJ2-5	NA	NA	13	TGTGCCAGCAGCCTCGGACAGAAAGAGACCCAGTACTTC	CASSLGQKETQYF
TRBV5-6	TRBJ2-6	once	NA	16	TGTGCCAGCAGCTTGGCCTCCAACTCTGGGGCCAACGTCCTGACTTTC	CASSLASNSGANVLTF
TRBV7-2	TRBJ2-5	NA	TRBD2	16	TGTGCCAGCAGCCCTAGACTAGCGGGAGTAGGAGAGACCCAGTACTTC	CASSPRLAGVGETQYF
TRBV6-5	TRBJ2-2	NA	NA	14	TGTGCCAGCAGTTCGGGAGTTGACACCGGGGAGCTGTTTTTT	CASSSGVDTGELFF
TRBV28	TRBJ1-5	NA	NA	13	TGTGCCAGCAGTACGGATAGCAATCAGCCCCAGCATTTT	CASSTDSNQPQHF